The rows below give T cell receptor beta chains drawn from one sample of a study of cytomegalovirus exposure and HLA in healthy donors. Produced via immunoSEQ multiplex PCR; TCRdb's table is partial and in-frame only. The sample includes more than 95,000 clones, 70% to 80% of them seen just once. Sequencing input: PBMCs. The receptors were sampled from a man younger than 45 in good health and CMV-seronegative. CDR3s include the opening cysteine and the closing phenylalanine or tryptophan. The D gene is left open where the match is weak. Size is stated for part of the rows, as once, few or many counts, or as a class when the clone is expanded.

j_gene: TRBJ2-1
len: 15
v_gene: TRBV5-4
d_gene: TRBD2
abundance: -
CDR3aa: CASSSPSGGGNEQFF
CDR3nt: TGTGCCAGCAGCTCTCCGAGCGGGGGGGGAAATGAGCAGTTCTTC

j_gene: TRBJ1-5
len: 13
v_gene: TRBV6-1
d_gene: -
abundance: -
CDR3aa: CATRQVRGQPQHF
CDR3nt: TGTGCCACGAGACAGGTGAGGGGCCAGCCCCAGCATTTT

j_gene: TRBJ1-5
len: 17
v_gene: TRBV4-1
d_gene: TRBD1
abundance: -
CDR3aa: CASSRGDRGGDNQPQHF
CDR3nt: TGCGCCAGCAGCCGAGGGGACAGGGGGGGAGACAATCAGCCCCAGCATTTT

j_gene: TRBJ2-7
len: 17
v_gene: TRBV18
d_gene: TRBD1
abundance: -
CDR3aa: CASSPLGTGVSGGEQYF
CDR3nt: TGTGCCAGCTCACCGCTAGGGACAGGGGTATCCGGGGGCGAGCAGTACTTC

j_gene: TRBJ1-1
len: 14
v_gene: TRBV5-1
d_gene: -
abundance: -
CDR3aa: CASSLGGQNTEAFF
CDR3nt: TGCGCCAGCAGCTTGGGGGGGCAGAACACTGAAGCTTTCTTT

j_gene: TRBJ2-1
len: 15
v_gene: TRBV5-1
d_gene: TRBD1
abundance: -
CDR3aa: CASSSQGNSYNEQFF
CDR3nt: TGCGCCAGCAGCTCACAGGGGAACTCCTACAATGAGCAGTTCTTC

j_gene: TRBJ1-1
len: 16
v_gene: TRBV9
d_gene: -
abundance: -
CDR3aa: CASSVEGGVGNTEAFF
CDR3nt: TGTGCCAGCAGCGTAGAGGGAGGTGTAGGAAACACTGAAGCTTTCTTT

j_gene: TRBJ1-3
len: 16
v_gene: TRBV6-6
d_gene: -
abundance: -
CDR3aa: CASSLRDLNSGNTIYF
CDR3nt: TGTGCCAGCAGTCTTAGAGATCTTAACTCGGGAAACACCATATATTTT

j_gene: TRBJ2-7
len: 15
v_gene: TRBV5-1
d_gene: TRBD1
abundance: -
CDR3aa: CASSLRTGFGYEQYF
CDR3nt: TGCGCCAGCAGCTTGCGGACAGGTTTTGGGTACGAGCAGTACTTC

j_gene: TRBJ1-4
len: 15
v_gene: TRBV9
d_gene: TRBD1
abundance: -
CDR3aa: CASSVGQGPYEKLFF
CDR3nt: TGTGCCAGCAGCGTAGGACAGGGGCCTTATGAAAAACTGTTTTTT

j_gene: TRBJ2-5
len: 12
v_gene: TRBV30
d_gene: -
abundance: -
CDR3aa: CAWSSGQETQYF
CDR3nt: TGTGCCTGGAGTAGCGGACAAGAGACCCAGTACTTC

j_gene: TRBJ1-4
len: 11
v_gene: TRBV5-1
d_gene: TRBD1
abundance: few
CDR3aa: CASRGQANQFF
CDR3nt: TGCGCCAGCCGAGGACAGGCAAACCAGTTTTTT

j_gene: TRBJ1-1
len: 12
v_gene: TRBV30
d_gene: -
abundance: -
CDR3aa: CAWSQLITEAFF
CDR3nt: TGTGCCTGGTCACAATTAATCACTGAAGCTTTCTTT

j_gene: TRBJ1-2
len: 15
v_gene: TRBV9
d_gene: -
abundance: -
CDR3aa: CASSGGTLDNYGYTF
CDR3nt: TGTGCCAGCAGCGGGGGGACACTGGATAACTATGGCTACACCTTC

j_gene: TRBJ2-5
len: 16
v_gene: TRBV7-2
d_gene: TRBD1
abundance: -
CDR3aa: CASSSRPGTGEGTQYF
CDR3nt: TGTGCCAGCAGCTCGCGTCCCGGGACAGGGGAGGGGACCCAGTACTTC

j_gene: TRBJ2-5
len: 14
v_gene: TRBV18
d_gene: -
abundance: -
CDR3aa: CASSPTLYQETQYF
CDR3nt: TGTGCCAGCTCTCCGACACTGTACCAAGAGACCCAGTACTTC

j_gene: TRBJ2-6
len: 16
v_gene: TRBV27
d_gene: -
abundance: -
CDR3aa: CASPGRVNSGANVLTF
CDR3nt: TGTGCCAGCCCTGGCAGGGTAAACTCTGGGGCCAACGTCCTGACTTTC

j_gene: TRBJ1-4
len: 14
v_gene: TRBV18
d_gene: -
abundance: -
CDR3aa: CASSPRPLNEKLFF
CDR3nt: TGTGCCAGCTCACCTCGTCCACTTAATGAAAAACTGTTTTTT

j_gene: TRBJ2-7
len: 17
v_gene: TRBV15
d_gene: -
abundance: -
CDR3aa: CATSRDLLFEGVYEQYF
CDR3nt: TGTGCCACCAGCAGGGACCTCCTTTTTGAGGGCGTCTACGAGCAGTACTTC

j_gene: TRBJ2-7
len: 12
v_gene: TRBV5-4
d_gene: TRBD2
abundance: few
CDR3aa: CATARGAYEQYF
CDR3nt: TGTGCCACCGCGCGGGGGGCCTACGAGCAGTACTTC

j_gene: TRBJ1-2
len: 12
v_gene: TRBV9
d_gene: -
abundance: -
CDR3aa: CASSVVEGGYTF
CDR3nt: TGTGCCAGCAGCGTAGTGGAGGGTGGCTACACCTTC

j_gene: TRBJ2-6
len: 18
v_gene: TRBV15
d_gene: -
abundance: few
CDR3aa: CATSRDRVTSPGANVLTF
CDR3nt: TGTGCCACCAGCAGAGATCGGGTAACCTCTCCTGGGGCCAACGTCCTGACTTTC

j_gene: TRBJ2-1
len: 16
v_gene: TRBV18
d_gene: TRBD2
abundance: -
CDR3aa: CASSPPASGRMGEQFF
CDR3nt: TGTGCCAGCTCACCACCGGCTAGCGGGAGGATGGGGGAGCAGTTCTTC

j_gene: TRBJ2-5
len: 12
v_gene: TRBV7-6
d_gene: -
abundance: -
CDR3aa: CASSPWRETQYF
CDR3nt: TGTGCCAGCAGCCCGTGGCGGGAGACCCAGTACTTC

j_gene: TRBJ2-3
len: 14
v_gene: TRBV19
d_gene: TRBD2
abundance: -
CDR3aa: CASRPGLYTDTQYF
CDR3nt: TGTGCCAGTAGGCCGGGACTATACACAGATACGCAGTATTTT

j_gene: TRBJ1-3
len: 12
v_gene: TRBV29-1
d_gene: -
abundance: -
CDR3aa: CSVATDGNTIYF
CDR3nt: TGCAGCGTTGCGACTGATGGAAACACCATATATTTT

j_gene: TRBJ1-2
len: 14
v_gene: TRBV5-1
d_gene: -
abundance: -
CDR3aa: CASSLDSLNYGYTF
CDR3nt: TGCGCCAGCAGCTTGGACAGTCTGAACTATGGCTACACCTTC